This T cell receptor (beta chain) was recovered during a study of cytomegalovirus exposure and HLA in healthy donors. Study-level information: Of the donors genotyped, several hundred in all, 65% to 90% fell in the Caucasian-associated ancestry cluster. Study conclusions and caveats: Certain indistinguishable V segments, among them TRBV6-2 and TRBV6-3, were excluded. Reportedly, a later analysis found an Asian-associated ancestry cluster had fewer N-insertions than the approximately 670-donor mean.

The CDR3 covers 14 residues. Germline V gene data show CDR1 as MDHEN and CDR2 as SYDVKM. V lost 6 bases to trimming and J lost 8 bases; unmatched junction nucleotides: 12. Remarks on this clone: As yet, its antigen is unknown.

PCR used 60 Vbeta primers and 13 Jbeta primers. The assay was immunoSEQ multiplex PCR, and TCRdb's table has in-frame clones only and misses some. The table lists 150,000 to 180,000 clones, around 68% of them singletons. The sequence was obtained from a man younger than 45 in good health and CMV-seronegative. The sequencing input was PBMCs. The chain is built from TRBV28 and TRBJ1-2, with 7 bases aligning to TRBD1. CDR3 nucleotide sequence: TGTGCCAGCAGACCAGCAGGGGGAATCCGCGGCTACACCTTC. Amino acids: CASRPAGGIRGYTF.